This T cell receptor beta chain derives from a study of blood T cell repertoires in COVID-19. Authors' processing steps: Researchers report that nucleated cell counts were estimated from reference gene primer amplification. Only in-frame clones appear in the TCRdb table, and some are missing; sequencing was by immunoSEQ multiplex PCR. For V, J and clone size, that table is used; D and trimming come from the DNA. The repertoire holds over 25,000 clones, with 65% to 90% as singletons. The CDR3 runs 11 residues. Trimming shortened V by 5 bases and J by 10 bases, and 14 bases separated the two germline ends. From germline, CDR1 is DFQATT and CDR2 SNEGSKA (reference sequence).

The source material was peripheral blood. The TCR comes from an elderly man with active COVID-19. The chain recombines TRBV20-1 with TRBJ2-5; tentatively, D is TRBD1 (5 bases). The CDR3 is CSAETAKVQYF. In DNA form, the CDR3 reads TGCAGTGCTGAGACAGCTAAGGTCCAGTACTTC.